The source of this T cell receptor (beta chain) is a study of monozygotic twins with inflammatory bowel disease. For this clonotype: The antigen is unknown.

This CDR3 spans 15 amino acids. The germline CDR1 and CDR2 sequences are SGHKS and YYEKEE (reference sequence). Study observations and caveats: Researchers reported no repertoire similarity difference between concordant and discordant twins, possibly from limited power.

Making each TCR library took roughly 3,200 ng of total RNA. Eight distinct reactions (per sample) were used to make the cDNA. TCRdb reprocessed the 5' RACE reads and stores each CDR3 protein as one record, lacking DNA. The listing contains roughly 300,000 distinct CDR3 sequences. The gene calls are TRBV5-5 and TRBJ2-2; the TCRdb D gene call, TRBD1, has no DNA to confirm it. Sequencing was performed on blood. The sequence was collected from a human donor with ulcerative colitis or Crohn's disease, or a healthy co-twin of an affected twin (not recorded which). The CDR3 region is CASSLQGAHVGELFF.